This T cell receptor (beta chain) appears in the sequencing data of a study of CD8 T cells in Susac syndrome. CD8+ and CD4+ T cells from blood underwent TCR beta sequencing. J was trimmed by 6 bases and V by 4 bases; bases with no gene match: 8. Germline-derived CDR1 and CDR2 are MNHEY and SMNVEV (reference sequence). The CDR3 has 16 residues. Random-hexamer reverse transcription was applied to roughly 0.5 to 1 ug RNA. One entry per CDR3 protein results from TCRdb running MiXCR on the immunoSEQ multiplex PCR reads. Of 400,000 to 550,000 distinct CDR3 sequences in the sample, approximately 85% are singletons; the top ten hold approximately 0.12%.

This chain joins TRBV27 and TRBJ2-7, with 14 bases matching TRBD2. This TCR came from a human donor with multiple sclerosis. What was sequenced was CD8+ T cells from PBMCs. The CDR3 nucleotides are TGTGCCAGCAGTTCGGGACTAGCGGGAGACGGTTTCGAGCAGTACTTC. Translating it yields CASSSGLAGDGFEQYF.